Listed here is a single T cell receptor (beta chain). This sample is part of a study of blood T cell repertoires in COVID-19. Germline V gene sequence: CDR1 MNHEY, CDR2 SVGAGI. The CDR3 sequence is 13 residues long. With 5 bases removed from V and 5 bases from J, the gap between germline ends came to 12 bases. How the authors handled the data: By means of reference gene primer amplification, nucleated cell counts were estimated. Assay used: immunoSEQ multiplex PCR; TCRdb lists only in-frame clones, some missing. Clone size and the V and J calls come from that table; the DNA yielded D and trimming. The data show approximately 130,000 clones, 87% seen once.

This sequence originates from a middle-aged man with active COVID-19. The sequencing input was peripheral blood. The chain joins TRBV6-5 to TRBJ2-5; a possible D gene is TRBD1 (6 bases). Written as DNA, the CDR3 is TGTGCCAGCAGTAGAGGGGGATTGGAGACCCAGTACTTC. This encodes CASSRGGLETQYF.